Listed below are T cell receptor beta chains from one sample, sequenced in a study of shared clonotypes between healthy human individuals. Libraries were prepared by immunoSEQ multiplex PCR; TCRdb keeps only in-frame clonotypes and omits some of them. Among more than 2,000,000 clones listed, about 92% were seen once. Material: naive CD4+ T cells sorted from blood. The receptors originated from a man aged 18 to 29 in good health. CDR3s include the opening cysteine and the closing phenylalanine or tryptophan. A D gene is named only where the DNA matches it firmly.

>TRBJ1-3|.|TRBV11-3
TGTGCCAGCAGCTCTGGGAGGGGAGGAAACACCATATATTTT
CASSSGRGGNTIYF
>TRBJ2-7|.|TRBV27
TGTGCCAGCAGTTTATTGCAGGGACGAGGATACGAGCAGTACTTC
CASSLLQGRGYEQYF
>TRBJ1-2|.|TRBV2
TGTGCCAGCAGGTCGCAGGGGCCCTATGGCTACACCTTC
CASRSQGPYGYTF
>TRBJ1-1|TRBD1|TRBV5-1
TGCGCCAGCAGCTGGACAGGGGCCTTGAACACTGAAGCTTTCTTT
CASSWTGALNTEAFF
>TRBJ2-2|.|TRBV6-4
TGTGCCAGCCGTGCGGACTCGAACACCGGGGAGCTGTTTTTT
CASRADSNTGELFF
>TRBJ2-2|.|TRBV11-3
TGTGCCAGCAGCCCGCACAGGCAGAACACCGGGGAGCTGTTTTTT
CASSPHRQNTGELFF
>TRBJ1-1|.|TRBV27
TGTGCCAGCAGGGCGGCCGGGGAAGCTTTCTTT
CASRAAGEAFF
>TRBJ2-7|.|TRBV5-6
TGTGCCAGCAGCTACGGACACGAGCAGTACTTC
CASSYGHEQYF
>TRBJ1-1|.|TRBV5-1
TGCGCCAGCAGCCAGAGTTCAGGGAACACTGAAGCTTTCTTT
CASSQSSGNTEAFF
>TRBJ1-4|.|TRBV6-1
TGTGCCAGCAGTGAAGGGTGGTTTAATGAAAAACTGTTTTTT
CASSEGWFNEKLFF
>TRBJ1-5|.|TRBV5-1
TGCGCCAGCAGCTTGGTCCCTGCAGGGGTTAGAGGCAATCAGCCCCAGCATTTT
CASSLVPAGVRGNQPQHF
>TRBJ1-1|TRBD1|TRBV10-3
TGTGCCATCAGTGAGTCTGTCGGCAGGGGGGGCACTGAAGCTTTCTTT
CAISESVGRGGTEAFF
>TRBJ1-1|.|TRBV7-9
TGTGCCAGCAGCGTACCCGGGACGGCCAACACTGAAGCTTTCTTT
CASSVPGTANTEAFF
>TRBJ2-3|.|TRBV5-4
TGTGCCAGCAGCCCTAAGACTGTTTTGAGCACAGATACGCAGTATTTT
CASSPKTVLSTDTQYF
>TRBJ1-2|.|TRBV7-2
TGTGCCAGCAGCTTCACCCCGTGGCCAGACAGACCGGGATATGGCTACACCTTC
CASSFTPWPDRPGYGYTF
>TRBJ2-5|TRBD1|TRBV30
TGTGCCTGGAGTCCACCGGGACAGGGTAACCAAGAGACCCAGTACTTC
CAWSPPGQGNQETQYF
>TRBJ1-1|.|TRBV11-3
TGTGCCAGGAGAGTATCGGGTACGGGTTGGGCCACGAGCGCTGAAGCTTTCTTT
CARRVSGTGWATSAEAFF
>TRBJ2-7|TRBD2|TRBV25-1
TGTGCCAGCAGTGATAGCGGGAGGGCCGATTACGAGCAGTACTTC
CASSDSGRADYEQYF